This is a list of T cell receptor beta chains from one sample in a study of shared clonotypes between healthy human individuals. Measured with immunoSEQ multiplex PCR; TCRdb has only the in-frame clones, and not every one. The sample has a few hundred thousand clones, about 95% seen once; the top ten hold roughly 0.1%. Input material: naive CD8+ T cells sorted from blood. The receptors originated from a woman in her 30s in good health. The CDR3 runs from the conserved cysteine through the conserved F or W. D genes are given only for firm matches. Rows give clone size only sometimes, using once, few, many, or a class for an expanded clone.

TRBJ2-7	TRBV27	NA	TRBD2	CASSSIAGGIYEQYF	TGTGCCAGCAGTTCAATAGCGGGAGGAATCTACGAGCAGTACTTC
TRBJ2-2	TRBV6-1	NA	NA	CASSLRAANTGELFF	TGTGCCAGCAGCCTTCGGGCGGCGAACACCGGGGAGCTGTTTTTT
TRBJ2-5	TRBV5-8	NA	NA	CASSLVGGDETQYF	TGTGCCAGCAGCTTAGTTGGAGGGGACGAGACCCAGTACTTC
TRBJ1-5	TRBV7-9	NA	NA	CASHLREPQHF	TGTGCCAGCCATCTCAGGGAGCCCCAGCATTTT
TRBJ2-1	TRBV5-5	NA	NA	CASSLVPRGDEQFF	TGTGCCAGCAGCTTGGTCCCTAGGGGGGATGAGCAGTTCTTC
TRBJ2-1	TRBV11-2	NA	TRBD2	CASSLLAGGQNEQFF	TGTGCCAGCAGCTTACTAGCGGGAGGACAGAATGAGCAGTTCTTC
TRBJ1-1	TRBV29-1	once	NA	CSVEGETPTEAFF	TGCAGCGTTGAAGGAGAGACTCCCACTGAAGCTTTCTTT
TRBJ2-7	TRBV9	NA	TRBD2	CASSVTAGGAYEQYF	TGTGCCAGCAGCGTGACAGCGGGAGGGGCGTACGAGCAGTACTTC
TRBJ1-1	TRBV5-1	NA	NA	CASSLVHTENTEAFF	TGCGCCAGCAGCTTGGTTCACACTGAGAACACTGAAGCTTTCTTT
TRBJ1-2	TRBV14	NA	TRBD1	CASSRKGQGPIYGYTF	TGTGCCAGCAGCCGGAAAGGACAGGGGCCCATCTATGGCTACACCTTC
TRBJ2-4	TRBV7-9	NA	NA	CASSLGQGNKNIQYF	TGTGCCAGCAGCTTAGGTCAGGGAAACAAAAACATTCAGTACTTC
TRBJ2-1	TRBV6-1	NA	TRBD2	CASSEISSGASYNEQFF	TGTGCCAGCAGTGAAATTAGTAGCGGGGCGTCCTACAATGAGCAGTTCTTC
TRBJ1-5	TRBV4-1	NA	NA	CASSLRRQGNQPQHF	TGCGCCAGCAGCCTCCGAAGGCAGGGCAATCAGCCCCAGCATTTT
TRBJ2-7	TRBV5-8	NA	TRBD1	CASSTYGTGAYEQYF	TGTGCCAGCAGCACATACGGGACAGGGGCCTACGAGCAGTACTTC
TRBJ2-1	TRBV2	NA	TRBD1	CARTGGRGLAAGITDEQFF	TGTGCCAGGACAGGGGGGAGAGGACTGGCGGCTGGGATTACGGATGAGCAGTTCTTC
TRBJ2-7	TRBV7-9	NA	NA	CASSSTYYEQYF	TGTGCCAGCAGCTCGACTTACTACGAGCAGTACTTC
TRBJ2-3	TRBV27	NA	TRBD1	CASSGTGGAGTDTQYF	TGTGCCAGTTCCGGGACAGGGGGCGCGGGCACAGATACGCAGTATTTT
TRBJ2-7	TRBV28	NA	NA	CASSPLSGTSSYEQYF	TGTGCCAGCAGTCCCTTGTCGGGGACGAGCTCCTACGAGCAGTACTTC
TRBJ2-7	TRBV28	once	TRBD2	CASSRRLAFHEQYF	TGTGCCAGCAGTCGGCGACTAGCTTTTCACGAGCAGTACTTC
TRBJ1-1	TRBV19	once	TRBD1	CASTVGQGLNTEAFF	TGTGCCAGTACCGTAGGACAGGGTTTGAACACTGAAGCTTTCTTT
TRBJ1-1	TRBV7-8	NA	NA	CASSPTQRMNTEAFF	TGTGCCAGCAGCCCAACACAGAGAATGAACACTGAAGCTTTCTTT
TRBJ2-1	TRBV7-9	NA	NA	CASSTYNEQFF	TGTGCCAGCAGTACTTACAATGAGCAGTTCTTC
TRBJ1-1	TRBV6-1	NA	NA	CASSEGVAGYTEAFF	TGTGCCAGCAGTGAAGGGGTGGCGGGGTACACTGAAGCTTTCTTT
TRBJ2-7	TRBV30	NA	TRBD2	CAWSNGTSGSYEQYF	TGTGCCTGGAGTAACGGGACTAGCGGGAGTTACGAGCAGTACTTC
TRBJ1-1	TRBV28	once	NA	CASSGWDTEAFF	TGTGCCAGCAGTGGGTGGGACACTGAAGCTTTCTTT
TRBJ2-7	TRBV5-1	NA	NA	CASTRDVSSYEQYF	TGCGCCAGCACCCGGGACGTCAGCTCCTACGAGCAGTACTTC
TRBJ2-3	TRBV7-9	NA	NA	CASTGYSGGTDTQYF	TGTGCCAGCACCGGATATAGCGGAGGCACAGATACGCAGTATTTT
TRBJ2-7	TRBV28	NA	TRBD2	CASSSIAGVSYEQYF	TGTGCCAGCAGTTCCATAGCGGGAGTGTCCTACGAGCAGTACTTC
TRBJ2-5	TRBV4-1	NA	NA	CASSPTGETQYF	TGCGCCAGCAGCCCGACGGGAGAGACCCAGTACTTC
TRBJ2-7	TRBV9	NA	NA	CASSGGGGEQYF	TGTGCCAGCAGCGGAGGAGGCGGCGAGCAGTACTTC
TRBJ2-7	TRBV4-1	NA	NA	CASSQDPIPGRAYEQYF	TGCGCCAGCAGCCAAGACCCGATTCCTGGACGGGCCTACGAGCAGTACTTC
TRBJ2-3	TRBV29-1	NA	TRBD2	CSAPRSDLAGGLLGDTQYF	TGCAGCGCCCCTCGGTCTGATCTAGCGGGAGGGCTTTTAGGAGATACGCAGTATTTT
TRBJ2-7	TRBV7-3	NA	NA	CASSPKTQSIHEQYF	TGTGCCAGCAGCCCTAAGACGCAGTCAATTCACGAGCAGTACTTC
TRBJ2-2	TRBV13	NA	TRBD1	CASSMGTGPTGELFF	TGTGCCAGCAGCATGGGGACAGGGCCAACCGGGGAGCTGTTTTTT
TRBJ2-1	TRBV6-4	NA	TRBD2	CASSPQPTGTSGRLYNEQFF	TGTGCCAGCAGTCCACAACCTACCGGGACTAGCGGGCGCCTTTACAATGAGCAGTTCTTC
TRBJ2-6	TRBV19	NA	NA	CASSIVFWRRSGANVLTF	TGTGCCAGTAGTATAGTGTTTTGGCGGCGCTCTGGGGCCAACGTCCTGACTTTC
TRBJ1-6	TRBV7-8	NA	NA	CASSLGQGLLAPLHF	TGTGCCAGCAGCTTAGGGCAGGGACTATTGGCACCCCTCCACTTT
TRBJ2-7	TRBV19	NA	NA	CASSGDHRQSSYEQYF	TGTGCCAGTAGCGGGGACCATCGGCAATCATCCTACGAGCAGTACTTC
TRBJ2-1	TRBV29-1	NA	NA	CSVEDDGGISSYNEQFF	TGCAGCGTTGAAGATGACGGCGGGATAAGCTCCTACAATGAGCAGTTCTTC
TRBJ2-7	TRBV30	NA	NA	CAWSPGGGGQYF	TGTGCCTGGAGCCCTGGAGGGGGCGGGCAGTACTTC
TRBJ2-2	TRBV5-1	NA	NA	CASSPLQVANTGELFF	TGCGCCAGCAGCCCCTTACAGGTCGCGAACACCGGGGAGCTGTTTTTT
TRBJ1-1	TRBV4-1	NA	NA	CASSQDTRAQAFF	TGCGCCAGCAGCCAAGATACCAGGGCCCAAGCTTTCTTT
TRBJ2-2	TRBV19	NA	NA	CASRSVEAANTGELFF	TGTGCCAGTAGATCGGTCGAAGCAGCGAACACCGGGGAGCTGTTTTTT
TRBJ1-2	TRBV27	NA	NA	CASSETGAGDYGYTF	TGTGCCAGCAGTGAAACAGGTGCCGGGGACTATGGCTACACCTTC
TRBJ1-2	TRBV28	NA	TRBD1	CASSFLRDRFDYGYTF	TGTGCCAGCAGCTTCCTCCGGGACAGATTTGACTATGGCTACACCTTC
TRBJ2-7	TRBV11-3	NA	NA	CASSLLRYEQYF	TGTGCCAGCAGCTTACTTAGATACGAGCAGTACTTC
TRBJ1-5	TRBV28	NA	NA	CASTPRWENQPQHF	TGTGCCAGCACCCCGCGCTGGGAAAATCAGCCCCAGCATTTT
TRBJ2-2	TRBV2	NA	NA	CASSSTRGSAGELFF	TGTGCCAGCAGTAGTACCCGGGGATCGGCCGGGGAGCTGTTTTTT